The rows below give T cell receptor beta chains drawn from one sample of a study of read filtering for tumor transcriptome and immune sequencing. TCRdb re-derived calls from the reads in MiXCR, one entry per CDR3 protein. Among fewer than 50,000 distinct CDR3 sequences listed, under 15% were seen once. Sequences were obtained from a population of CD138-negative cells sorted from bone marrow. The receptor source for this set is a donor aged 40 or older with multiple myeloma. Both conserved end residues are part of each CDR3. D genes are given only for firm matches. Clone size is not always given. Where it is, it says once, few, many or a class for expanded clones.

cdr3_aa d_call clone_size cdr3_length j_call v_call
CATTQAGAPGEQFF TRBD2 many 14 TRBJ2-1 TRBV2
CAGSRQGGNQPQHF TRBD1 few 14 TRBJ1-5 TRBV19
CASSLEGLASWSYNEQFF TRBD2 medium-sized 18 TRBJ2-1 TRBV5-1
CASSLNGAEADTQYF . many 15 TRBJ2-3 TRBV7-2
CSDDSSGETQYF . . 12 TRBJ2-5 TRBV29-1
CASSYQKLQETQYF . many 14 TRBJ2-5 TRBV7-2
CASSLGGTYRTGELFF . . 16 TRBJ2-2 TRBV11-2
CASSLSPSGYNEQLF . . 15 TRBJ2-1 TRBV28
CASRPGLAGANEQYF TRBD2 many 15 TRBJ2-7 TRBV28
CASSSYRVLGEQYF . few 14 TRBJ2-7 TRBV7-8
CSADRGTSGSSYEQYF TRBD2 many 16 TRBJ2-7 TRBV20-1
CASSYSKGGAAEAFF . many 15 TRBJ1-1 TRBV6-5
CASGGRGEQYF . many 11 TRBJ2-7 TRBV19
CSATISGAKTDTQNF TRBD2 few 15 TRBJ2-3 TRBV20-1
CASSLDVTGLAETQYF TRBD1 many 16 TRBJ2-5 TRBV11-2
CASTAGVGGYNEQFF . many 15 TRBJ2-1 TRBV6-1
CASSPVLGGELFF . many 13 TRBJ2-2 TRBV7-3
CASSLGTRSSYEQYF . many 15 TRBJ2-7 TRBV5-1
CASSLAVADTQYF . many 13 TRBJ2-3 TRBV7-9
CSAGGETQYF . . 10 TRBJ2-5 TRBV29-1
CASSSLLGSYNEQFF . . 15 TRBJ2-1 TRBV7-6
CASPLREQFF . . 10 TRBJ2-1 TRBV5-1
CAWSVLTGGSEQYF TRBD1 many 14 TRBJ2-7 TRBV30
CSAAAGILTDTQYF . many 14 TRBJ2-3 TRBV20-1
CASSLQGAETQYF TRBD1 many 13 TRBJ2-5 TRBV7-2
CASSQDGQPQHF . many 12 TRBJ1-5 TRBV23-1
CSVRLGQGAGELFF TRBD1 many 14 TRBJ2-2 TRBV29-1
CASSLDSAGETQYF . few 14 TRBJ2-5 TRBV5-1
CASKASGSINEQFF TRBD2 many 14 TRBJ2-1 TRBV28
CASSLGQGFYEQYF . . 14 TRBJ2-7 TRBV27
CSAEAGGAETQYF TRBD1 . 13 TRBJ2-5 TRBV29-1
CASSFSGVGNSYEQYF . many 16 TRBJ2-7 TRBV28
CAISEGPTNYGYTF . many 14 TRBJ1-2 TRBV10-3
CASTGGGSLPNTGELFF TRBD2 many 17 TRBJ2-2 TRBV19
CSAGGGRAEAFF . . 12 TRBJ1-1 TRBV29-1
CASSPMGLVDTQYF . many 14 TRBJ2-3 TRBV28
CASSIVGRGGNQPQHF . many 16 TRBJ1-5 TRBV19
CATSDFGGRDTSGFYNEQFF TRBD2 . 20 TRBJ2-1 TRBV24-1
CASSLAFSYGTDTQYF . many 16 TRBJ2-3 TRBV7-9